This T cell receptor (beta chain) was captured by sequencing in a study of blood T cell repertoires in COVID-19. About the research overall: Samples came from the United States, Italy and Spain, spanning acute and convalescent COVID-19. The cDNA or gDNA used as material had been derived from T cells, B-cell-depleted T cells, or PBMCs.

Using immunoSEQ multiplex PCR, the repertoire was profiled, and TCRdb retains in-frame clones only, with some absent. The sample holds about 150,000 clones, about 80% seen once. Germline CDR1 reads LGHNA; CDR2 reads YSLEER. Trimming removed 4 bases at V and 0 bases at J, with 9 bases between. The CDR3 is 15 residues long. This clonotype was obtained from a man aged 55-75 years with acute or convalescent COVID-19. The sample was peripheral blood. J is TRBJ1-4 and V is TRBV4-3; D is undetermined. CDR3 nucleotides: TGCGCCAGCAGCCCTACCGCTTCAACTAATGAAAAACTGTTTTTT. It codes for CASSPTASTNEKLFF.